The 31 T cell receptor beta chains below come from one sample, sequenced in a study of cytomegalovirus exposure and HLA in healthy donors. The PCR employed 60 Vbeta primers together with 13 Jbeta primers. Using immunoSEQ multiplex PCR, the repertoire was profiled, and TCRdb retains in-frame clones only, with some absent. This sample has about 140,000 clones, with 75% to 85% found just once. Sequencing input: PBMCs. Every receptor here comes from a female donor in good health and CMV-seronegative.

The gene calls are TRBV9 and TRBJ2-2; 7 positions agree with TRBD1. Trimming cost V 0 bases and J 4 bases; bases outside gene matches: 3. This CDR3 spans 15 amino acids. Germline V CDR1 and CDR2: SGDLS, YYNGEE. For the CDR3, the DNA is TGTGCCAGCAGCGTAGTTGGGACAGCCACCGGGGAGCTGTTTTTT. Its translation is CASSVVGTATGELFF.

The V call is TRBV5-1, the J call TRBJ2-7, with 7 bases fitting TRBD1. Germline V lookup: CDR1 SGHRS, CDR2 YFSETQ. The CDR3 loop spans 14 amino acids. J was trimmed by 2 bases and V by 4 bases; bases with no gene match: 6. The CDR3 DNA reads as TGCGCCAGCAGCCTGGGACAGCCACCCTACGAGCAGTACTTC. This translates into CASSLGQPPYEQYF.

Relative to its sample, this clone is medium-sized. V is TRBV5-4 and J is TRBJ2-1, with a tentative D call TRBD2 (5 bases). Germline-derived CDR1 and CDR2 are SGHNT and YYREEE (reference sequence). V lost 2 bases and J lost 10, with 10 bases in between. CDR3 length: 12 amino acids. The CDR3 here is CASSLRGPEQFF. DNA of the CDR3: TGTGCCAGCAGCTTACGCGGGCCCGAGCAGTTCTTC.

A few counts support this clone. This chain connects TRBV5-6 to TRBJ1-5; no reliable D call. The length of the CDR3 is 15 residues. V lost 0 bases and J 7 bases, leaving 14 bases between the germline ends. Germline V gene lookup returns CDR1 SGHDT and CDR2 YYEEEE. The CDR3 DNA sequence: TGTGCCAGCAGCTTGGGAGGGCCCCCTGAACAGCCCCAGCATTTT. It encodes CASSLGGPPEQPQHF.

The chain couples TRBV11-2 to TRBJ2-7, with D maybe TRBD2 (6 bases). Germline V lookup: CDR1 SGHAT, CDR2 FQNNGV. With 1 base removed from V and 0 bases from J, the gap between germline ends came to 7 bases. The CDR3 contains 14 residues. The DNA of the CDR3 is TGTGCCAGCAGCTTAGTCGGGAGCTCCTACGAGCAGTACTTC. It translates to CASSLVGSSYEQYF.

CDR3 sequence reads: CASSAGQNLPEQYF. The CDR3 bases are TGTGCCAGCAGCGCGGGACAGAATCTACCCGAGCAGTACTTC. This chain uses TRBV9 with TRBJ2-7, with 7 bases aligning to TRBD1. CDR3 length equals 14 residues. Germline-derived CDR1 and CDR2 are SGDLS and YYNGEE. V lost 3 bases to trimming and J lost 6 bases; unmatched junction nucleotides: 9.

The CDR3 DNA is TGTGCCATCAGCAGGGATTACAATGAGCAGTTCTTC. Residues: CAISRDYNEQFF. The chain combines TRBV10-3 with TRBJ2-1; perhaps TRBD1 as D (5 bases). V lost 6 bases and J 4 bases, leaving 7 bases between the germline ends. Germline V gene sequence: CDR1 ENHRY, CDR2 SYGVKD. The CDR3 is made up of 12 amino acids.

The chain has TRBV5-4 and TRBJ1-1; the match to TRBD1 covers 7 bases. The CDR3 contains 14 residues. Germline V gene sequence: CDR1 SGHNT, CDR2 YYREEE (reference sequence). V was clipped by 4 bases and J by 1 base; unmatched bases: 4. CDR3 protein: CASSVRTGNTEAFF. CDR3 coding DNA: TGTGCCAGCAGCGTACGGACAGGGAACACTGAAGCTTTCTTT.

The genes are TRBV5-1 and TRBJ2-1, with D possibly being TRBD2 (7 bases). Germline V lookup: CDR1 SGHRS, CDR2 YFSETQ. Trimming shortened V by 0 bases and J by 12 bases, and 25 bases separated the two germline ends. The CDR3 consists of 17 residues. CDR3: CASSLGVAGASTRGQFF. The CDR3 coding sequence is TGCGCCAGCAGCTTGGGAGTTGCGGGGGCATCTACAAGGGGGCAGTTCTTC.

The chain links TRBV29-1 to TRBJ2-7, with TRBD2 as a possible D gene (5 bases). Trimming shortened V by 6 bases and J by 2 bases, and 14 bases separated the two germline ends. This CDR3 is 13 amino acids long. The germline V gene has CDR1 SQVTM and CDR2 ANQGSEA. This chain's CDR3 is CSVEEDVPYEQYF. In nucleotides, the CDR3 is TGCAGCGTCGAGGAGGACGTCCCCTACGAGCAGTACTTC.

This clone was observed a single time. This chain uses TRBV27 with TRBJ2-5; D may be TRBD2 (6 bases). V was clipped by 5 bases and J by 3 bases, with 19 bases between them. The germline CDR1 and CDR2 sequences are MNHEY and SMNVEV (reference sequence). The CDR3 contains 16 residues. The CDR3 reads CASSAGGSWSKETQYF. CDR3 nucleotide sequence: TGTGCCAGCAGTGCCGGGGGATCCTGGTCCAAAGAGACCCAGTACTTC.

Here the CDR3 reads CASSFNRDAAFF. The CDR3 region has the DNA TGTGCCAGCAGCTTTAACAGGGACGCAGCTTTCTTT. This chain connects TRBV7-9 to TRBJ1-1; TRBD1 might be the D (6 bases). This CDR3 is 12 amino acids long. V was shortened by 3 bases and J by 10 bases, with 12 bases between the two germline ends. The germline CDR1 and CDR2 sequences are SEHNR and FQNEAQ (reference sequence).

This chain joins TRBV30 and TRBJ1-2, with 9 bases matching TRBD1. The CDR3 extends over 13 amino acids. V trimming: 0 bases; J trimming: 7 bases; junction bases outside the gene matches: 3. Per the germline V gene, CDR1 is GTSNPN and CDR2 is SVGIG (reference sequence). As DNA, the CDR3 is TGTGCCTGGAGTGTACAGGGGGCGGCTGGCTACACCTTC. Translating gives CAWSVQGAAGYTF.

The chain employs TRBV10-2 and TRBJ2-1; 9 bases align to TRBD2. In germline, CDR1 is WSHSY, CDR2 SAAADI. The V and J ends lost 6 bases and 8 bases, in that order; junction bases with no gene match: 14. CDR3 size: 16 residues. CDR3: CASSALAGWEAHEQFF. The CDR3 coding sequence is TGCGCCAGCAGCGCTCTAGCGGGGTGGGAGGCCCATGAGCAGTTCTTC.

The V gene is TRBV7-6, the J gene TRBJ2-7; maybe TRBD2 (6 bases). Trimming removed 5 bases from V and 2 bases from J, with 10 bases in between. Germline loops: CDR1 SGHVS, CDR2 FNYEAQ. CDR3 length equals 13 residues. In nucleotides, the CDR3 is TGTGCCAGCAGCCTCCGACTAGCCTACGAGCAGTACTTC. Translated: CASSLRLAYEQYF.

This chain connects TRBV4-3 to TRBJ2-1; D is perhaps TRBD2 (5 bases). Trimming stripped 0 bases from V and 4 bases from J, with 19 bases between. This CDR3 is 18 amino acids long. Germline CDR1 and CDR2: LGHNA and YSLEER. For the CDR3, the DNA is TGCGCCAGCAGCCAAGATCAGGACGTGGGAGATGGTTACAATGAGCAGTTCTTC. The encoded protein is CASSQDQDVGDGYNEQFF.

This chain links TRBV6-6 with TRBJ2-7; 7 nucleotides align to TRBD1. V shed 6 bases and J 6 bases; nucleotides not matched to a gene: 8. CDR1 and CDR2 from the germline V gene are MNHNY and SVGAGI (reference sequence). The CDR3 contains 13 residues. DNA of the CDR3: TGTGCCAGCAGAACCCCGACAGGGCGCGAGCAGTACTTC. It codes for CASRTPTGREQYF.

This clone was counted a few times. The chain has TRBV2 and TRBJ2-3, with D tentatively TRBD2 (6 bases). The CDR3 has 15 amino acids. V shed 1 base and J shed 2 bases, with 10 bases lying between them. Germline V CDR1 and CDR2: SNHLY, FYNNEI. The CDR3 DNA follows: TGTGCCAGCAGTGAAGAAGCGGGCCCCACAGATACGCAGTATTTT. This gives the protein CASSEEAGPTDTQYF. The full variable domain, in which reference TRBV2 and TRBJ2-3 provide the parts outside the CDR3, is EPEVTQTPSHQVTQMGQEVILRCVPISNHLYFYWYRQILGQKVEFLVSFYNNEISEKSEIFDDQFSVERPDGSNFTLKIRSTKLEDSAMYFCASSEEAGPTDTQYFGPGTRLTVL.

This rearrangement joins TRBV5-1 to TRBJ1-4; 9 bases line up with TRBD1. V was clipped by 4 bases and J by 7 bases; unmatched bases: 5. The CDR3 has 14 residues. Germline CDR1 SGHRS, CDR2 YFSETQ. The CDR3 here is CASSGDREVEKLFF. The CDR3, as DNA: TGCGCCAGCAGCGGGGACAGGGAGGTTGAAAAACTGTTTTTT.

This clone was seen a handful of times. The chain couples TRBV7-2 to TRBJ1-2; perhaps TRBD1 as D (6 bases). The CDR3 length is 16 residues. V was clipped by 8 bases and J by 1 base, with 20 bases between them. Per the germline V gene, CDR1 is SGHTA and CDR2 is FQGNSA. DNA for the CDR3: TGTGCCAGCCCCATTTGGGGGCAGGGTCTTAACTATGGCTACACCTTC. Its translation is CASPIWGQGLNYGYTF.

This clone was seen a few times. The chain combines TRBV7-2 with TRBJ2-5; 12 nucleotides line up with TRBD2. The trim removed 5 bases at V and 2 bases at J, leaving 9 bases unmatched. The germline CDR1 and CDR2 sequences are SGHTA and FQGNSA. The CDR3 has 17 residues. The CDR3 DNA follows: TGTGCCAGCAGCCCTGGACTAGCGGGAATGGGGCAAGAGACCCAGTACTTC. Encoded protein: CASSPGLAGMGQETQYF.

A few counts support this clone. The V gene is TRBV2, the J gene TRBJ1-5; possible D gene TRBD1, 5 bases. V was pared by 8 bases and J by 7 bases, with 18 bases between. Germline V gene sequence: CDR1 SNHLY, CDR2 FYNNEI. This CDR3 is built from 14 residues. The CDR3 region is CASEPGSGGQPQHF. The DNA of the CDR3 is TGTGCCAGCGAGCCCGGATCCGGGGGGCAGCCCCAGCATTTT.

The chain carries TRBV5-8 and TRBJ2-3; D might be TRBD1 (5 bases). Per germline, CDR1 SGHTS and CDR2 YDEGEE. CDR3 size: 12 residues. V dropped 4 bases and J dropped 5 bases, with 8 bases sitting between them. This CDR3 is CASSLDRDTQYF. CDR3 DNA sequence: TGTGCCAGCAGCCTAGACAGAGATACGCAGTATTTT.

The rearrangement uses TRBV6-5 and TRBJ2-7; TRBD2 might be the D (6 bases). The V end was cut by 2 bases, the J end by 3 bases, with 14 bases between. There are 15 residues in the CDR3. The germline CDR1 and CDR2 sequences are MNHEY and SVGAGI. The CDR3: CASSYLTRGRYEQYF. In DNA form, the CDR3 reads TGTGCCAGCAGTTACCTGACTAGGGGTCGCTACGAGCAGTACTTC.

The chain has TRBV7-9 and TRBJ2-2, with 11 bases matching TRBD1. The junction had 14 bases not matched to a gene; V was cut back by 5 bases and J by 6 bases. Germline CDR1 and CDR2: SEHNR and FQNEAQ (reference sequence). This CDR3 is 18 amino acids long. The CDR3 protein is CASSPHRGPGQGAGELFF. The DNA of the CDR3 is TGTGCCAGCAGCCCTCATAGGGGACCGGGACAGGGGGCCGGGGAGCTGTTTTTT.

The genes are TRBV19 and TRBJ2-7, with D perhaps matching TRBD2 (6 bases). Trimming took off 4 bases at V and 3 bases at J, with 13 bases between the two ends. Germline V gene sequence: CDR1 LNHDA, CDR2 SQIVND (reference sequence). The CDR3 runs to 14 residues. CDR3 loop: CASSSTTGDYEQYF. CDR3 DNA: TGTGCCAGTAGTAGTACAACGGGGGACTACGAGCAGTACTTC.

The chain couples TRBV7-2 to TRBJ1-2, with 8 bases lining up with TRBD1. The CDR3 has 13 amino acids. Looked up from germline, CDR1 is SGHTA and CDR2 is FQGNSA. Trimming at V came to 6 bases and at J to 4 bases, leaving 4 bases not matched to a gene. The CDR3 DNA follows: TGTGCCAGCAGAACGGACAGGGCCTATGGCTACACCTTC. It specifies CASRTDRAYGYTF.

This clone was picked up one time. The chain combines TRBV7-3 with TRBJ2-2; D is possibly TRBD1 (5 bases). Germline-derived CDR1 and CDR2 are SGHTA and FQGTGA. The CDR3 contains 15 residues. The V gene lost 3 bases and the J gene lost 5 bases, with 13 bases spanning the gap. CDR3 bases: TGTGCCAGCAGCTTGAGCCTCCAGGGTACCGGGGAGCTGTTTTTT. Protein: CASSLSLQGTGELFF. The full variable domain, rest sourced from reference TRBV7-3 and TRBJ2-2, is GAGVSQTPSNKVTEKGKYVELRCDPISGHTALYWYRQSLGQGPEFLIYFQGTGAADDSGLPNDRFFAVRPEGSVSTLKIQRTERGDSAVYLCASSLSLQGTGELFFGEGSRLTVL.

The chain combines TRBV19 with TRBJ1-1, with D possibly TRBD1 on 6 matching bases. Trimming left V 8 bases short and J 6 bases short, with 19 bases between. CDR1 is LNHDA, CDR2 SQIVND, per germline (reference sequence). The CDR3 loop spans 14 amino acids. The chain's CDR3 is CASFIEQGGPEAFF. CDR3 DNA: TGTGCCAGTTTTATAGAACAGGGCGGCCCTGAAGCTTTCTTT.

The chain carries TRBV6-6 and TRBJ1-4; D might be TRBD1 (5 bases). The CDR3 runs 15 residues. Germline CDR1 reads MNHNY; CDR2 reads SVGAGI (reference sequence). Deletions cut 0 bases from V and 5 bases from J, with 10 bases between. In DNA form, the CDR3 reads TGTGCCAGCAGTTACTCCAGGGATCGGAATGAAAAACTGTTTTTT. Protein product: CASSYSRDRNEKLFF.

This rearrangement joins TRBV7-8 to TRBJ2-1; D gene ambiguous. CDR3 length: 12 residues. Germline lookup yields CDR1 SGHVS and CDR2 FQNEAQ. Trimming stripped 4 bases from V and 5 bases from J, with 6 bases between. The CDR3 spells CASSSLDNEQFF. CDR3 sequence (DNA): TGTGCCAGCAGCTCCCTAGACAATGAGCAGTTCTTC.